A selection of T cell receptor beta chains follows, all from one sample in a study of a mutant IDH1 vaccine in newly diagnosed glioma. No cognate antigen is known for these TCRs. Sequenced by immunoSEQ multiplex PCR; TCRdb stores in-frame clones only, minus some. In the table there are about 20,000 clones, more than 75% of which are singletons. The sequencing used PBMCs, collected from a glioma patient whose treatment included an IDH1 peptide vaccine. These receptors originate from a man younger than 40 with glioma. Each CDR3 is given with its conserved first and last residue. Fields, in order: V gene, CDR3 length, J gene, clone size, D gene, CDR3 protein, CDR3 DNA. A D gene is named only where the DNA matches it firmly. The size entry is marked missing in some rows and otherwise reads once, few, many or a size class.

TRBV7-6	15	TRBJ2-7	-	TRBD1	CASSLEDRGTDEQYF	TGTGCCAGCAGCTTAGAGGACAGGGGGACCGACGAGCAGTACTTC
TRBV29-1	13	TRBJ1-2	-	-	CSVDEQRSYGYTF	TGCAGCGTTGATGAGCAGAGGTCCTATGGCTACACCTTC
TRBV14	13	TRBJ2-3	once	-	CASSQGSGNTQYF	TGTGCCAGCAGCCAAGGGTCCGGGAACACGCAGTATTTT
TRBV10-2	14	TRBJ2-3	-	TRBD2	CASNGLASTDTQYF	TGCGCCAGCAACGGACTAGCCTCCACAGATACGCAGTATTTT
TRBV6-1	14	TRBJ1-1	-	-	CASSKWGANTEAFF	TGTGCCAGCAGTAAGTGGGGCGCGAACACTGAAGCTTTCTTT
TRBV6-4	15	TRBJ1-5	-	TRBD1	CASSEGGQGFSPQHF	TGTGCCAGCAGTGAGGGGGGACAGGGTTTTTCGCCCCAGCATTTT
TRBV6-5	13	TRBJ1-3	-	TRBD1	CASSYQGANTIYF	TGTGCCAGCAGTTACCAGGGGGCAAACACCATATATTTT
TRBV27	13	TRBJ2-7	-	-	CASSPGRTYEQYF	TGTGCCAGCAGTCCCGGGCGGACCTACGAGCAGTACTTC
TRBV5-5	15	TRBJ1-5	-	TRBD1	CASSNRDSHNQPQHF	TGTGCCAGCAGCAACCGGGACAGCCACAATCAGCCCCAGCATTTT
TRBV11-2	11	TRBJ1-1	-	-	CASSLVIEAFF	TGTGCCAGCAGCTTAGTGATTGAAGCTTTCTTT